This TCR beta chain is from a study of blood T cell repertoires in COVID-19. Turning to the study itself: Sites in the United States, Italy and Spain provided acute and convalescent COVID-19 samples. Nucleic acid was either cDNA or gDNA, and it came from T cells, B-cell-depleted T cells, or PBMCs.

The CDR3 consists of 16 residues. Trimming cost V 6 bases and J 0 bases, with 15 bases left between them. Germline CDR1 is MNHNS and CDR2 is SASEGT. In the original processing: It was from reference gene primer amplification that nucleated cell counts were estimated. TCRdb's table, derived via immunoSEQ multiplex PCR, lists solely in-frame clones and lacks some. That table is the source of V, J and clone size, and D and trimming were worked out from the DNA. This repertoire shows about 230,000 clones, approximately 80% found once; its top ten account for 6% to 9.5%. The clonotype was recovered from a woman between 50 and 59 years old with acute or convalescent COVID-19. The sequenced material came from peripheral blood. This rearrangement joins TRBV6-1 to TRBJ2-1; the D is unclear. This CDR3 is CASRERVLSSYNEQFF. The CDR3 DNA follows: TGTGCCAGCAGGGAACGGGTCTTGAGCTCCTACAATGAGCAGTTCTTC.